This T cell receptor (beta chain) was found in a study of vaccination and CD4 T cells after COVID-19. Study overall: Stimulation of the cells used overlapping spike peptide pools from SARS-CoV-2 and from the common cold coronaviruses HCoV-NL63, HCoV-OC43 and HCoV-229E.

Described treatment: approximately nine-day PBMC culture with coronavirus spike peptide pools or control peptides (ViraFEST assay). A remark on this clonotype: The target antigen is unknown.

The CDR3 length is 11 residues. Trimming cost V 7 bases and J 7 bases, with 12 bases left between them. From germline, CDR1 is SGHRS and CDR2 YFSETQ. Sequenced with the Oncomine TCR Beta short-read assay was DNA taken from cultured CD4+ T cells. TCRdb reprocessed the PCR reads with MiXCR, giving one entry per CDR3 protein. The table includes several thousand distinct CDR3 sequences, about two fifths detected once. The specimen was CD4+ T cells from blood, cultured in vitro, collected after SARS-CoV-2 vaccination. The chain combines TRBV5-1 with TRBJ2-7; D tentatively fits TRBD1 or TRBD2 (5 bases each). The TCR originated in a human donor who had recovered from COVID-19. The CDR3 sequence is CASPSEGEQYF. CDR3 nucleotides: TGCGCCAGCCCCTCCGAGGGGGAGCAGTACTTC. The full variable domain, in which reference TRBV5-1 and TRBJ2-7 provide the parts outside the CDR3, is KAGVTQTPRYLIKTRGQQVTLSCSPISGHRSVSWYQQTPGQGLQFLFEYFSETQRNKGNFPGRFSGRQFSNSRSEMNVSTLELGDSALYLCASPSEGEQYFGPGTRLTVT.